One sample yielded the 26 T cell receptor beta chains listed below, sequenced in a study of T cell responses to AZD1222 COVID-19 vaccine. Only in-frame clones appear in the TCRdb table, and some are missing; sequencing was by immunoSEQ multiplex PCR. Of 90,000 or so clones listed, under 90% were seen once; the top ten hold roughly 2.5%. The source material was peripheral blood, sampled on day 0 of AZD1222 vaccination. The receptors shown here come from an adult in good health.

A note on this clone: The junction and the germline gene differ at one end; a read error may be behind it. This sequence joins TRBV7-6 and TRBJ2-1; TRBD2 matches at 12 bases. The CDR3 length is 13 residues. Looked up from germline, CDR1 is SGHVS and CDR2 is FNYEAQ. The CDR3 spells CASSLGAGLAGLF. CDR3 nucleotides: TGTGCCAGCAGCTTAGGGGCCGGACTAGCGGGACTCTTC.

This sequence joins TRBV5-6 and TRBJ1-5; D perhaps matches TRBD1 (5 bases). CDR1 and CDR2 from the germline V gene are SGHDT and YYEEEE. This CDR3 spans 17 amino acids. Trimming removed 4 bases at V and 0 bases at J, with 17 bases between. The CDR3 loop is CASSVIRGLYSNQPQHF. The CDR3 DNA reads TGTGCCAGCAGCGTGATCCGGGGACTCTATAGCAATCAGCCCCAGCATTTT.

The chain uses TRBV18 and TRBJ1-1; 8 bases line up with TRBD1. The CDR3 spans 15 residues. J lost 6 bases, V lost 3 bases, and 9 bases had no gene match. In germline, CDR1 is KGHSH, CDR2 LQKENI. DNA of the CDR3: TGTGCCAGCTCACCCCTTTCCGACAGGGGAGCTGAAGCTTTCTTT. This translates into CASSPLSDRGAEAFF. Drawing the rest from reference TRBV18 and TRBJ1-1, the complete variable domain is NAGVMQNPRHLVRRRGQEARLRCSPMKGHSHVYWYRQLPEEGLKFMVYLQKENIIDESGMPKERFSAEFPKEGPSILRIQQVVRGDSAAYFCASSPLSDRGAEAFFGQGTRLTVV.

This clone has just a few counts. The V call is TRBV19, the J call TRBJ2-5; weak D call: TRBD1 (6 bases). With 4 bases removed from V and 9 bases from J, the gap between germline ends came to 18 bases. The length of the CDR3 is 14 residues. Germline-derived CDR1 and CDR2 are LNHDA and SQIVND (reference sequence). CDR3 sequence (DNA): TGTGCCAGTAGTAGAGGACAGAGCTACGGGTCCCAGTACTTC. Its protein product is CASSRGQSYGSQYF.

The chain has TRBV7-3 and TRBJ2-7; 13 bases align to TRBD2. Germline CDR1 SGHTA, CDR2 FQGTGA. V was pared by 5 bases and J by 5 bases, with 6 bases of the junction left unmatched. This CDR3 contains 15 residues. Here the CDR3 DNA reads TGTGCCAGCAGCCCGGGACTAGCGGGAATCAACGAGCAGTACTTC. Translation: CASSPGLAGINEQYF. The complete variable domain, with remaining parts taken from reference TRBV7-3 and TRBJ2-7, reads GAGVSQTPSNKVTEKGKYVELRCDPISGHTALYWYRQSLGQGPEFLIYFQGTGAADDSGLPNDRFFAVRPEGSVSTLKIQRTERGDSAVYLCASSPGLAGINEQYFGPGTRLTVT.

This chain joins TRBV27 and TRBJ2-7, with D possibly TRBD1 on 5 matching bases. Germline CDR1 and CDR2: MNHEY and SMNVEV (reference sequence). The CDR3 runs to 14 residues. Trimming removed 3 bases from V and 3 bases from J, with 12 bases in between. CDR3 residues: CASSFQGSRYEQYF. The CDR3 DNA sequence: TGTGCCAGCAGTTTCCAGGGTTCCCGCTACGAGCAGTACTTC.

This chain joins TRBV5-1 and TRBJ1-4; D ambiguous. This CDR3 region has 14 residues. Germline CDR1 and CDR2: SGHRS and YFSETQ. Between the trimmed V and J ends, which lost 2 bases and 5 bases, there was a span of 10 bases. The CDR3 region has the DNA TGCGCCAGCAGCTTAGAGACCCCAAATGAAAAACTGTTTTTT. Translated, it gives CASSLETPNEKLFF.

V gene TRBV29-1 combines with J gene TRBJ1-2; weak D call: TRBD1 (5 bases). The V gene's germline CDR1 is SQVTM and CDR2 ANQGSEA. The V end was cut by 6 bases, the J end by 0 bases, with 11 bases between. There are 13 residues in the CDR3. The DNA of the CDR3 is TGCAGCGTACGCGGGGGGTCTAACTATGGCTACACCTTC. It is translated as CSVRGGSNYGYTF.

V is TRBV9 and J is TRBJ1-2; no reliable D call. This CDR3 comprises 14 residues. Deletions cut 2 bases from V and 2 bases from J, with 10 bases between. Looked up from germline, CDR1 is SGDLS and CDR2 is YYNGEE. CDR3 in DNA: TGTGCCAGCAGCGTCAGCAGAAACAACTATGGCTACACCTTC. This encodes CASSVSRNNYGYTF.

This clone was observed once. The chain uses TRBV7-8 and TRBJ2-1; no reliable D call. The germline gives CDR1 SGHVS, CDR2 FQNEAQ. V was pared by 5 bases and J by 6 bases, with 8 bases between. The CDR3 loop spans 12 amino acids. The CDR3 DNA sequence: TGTGCCAGCAGCCATATGGTCAATGAGCAGTTCTTC. Its translation is CASSHMVNEQFF.

The rearrangement joins TRBV5-1 to TRBJ2-5; D is possibly TRBD1 (5 bases). Germline V CDR1 and CDR2: SGHRS, YFSETQ. Trimming took 6 bases from V and 8 from J, leaving 20 bases between them. This CDR3 is built from 14 residues. CDR3 region: CASTPDGDSPTQYF. CDR3 DNA sequence: TGCGCCAGCACCCCGGACGGCGACAGCCCAACCCAGTACTTC.

The CDR3 here is CASSLAGRPSSGNTIYF. The CDR3 region has the DNA TGTGCCAGCAGCTTGGCCGGCAGGCCAAGCTCTGGAAACACCATATATTTT. The J gene is TRBJ1-3, the V gene TRBV5-5; D gene unclear. CDR1 and CDR2 (germline): SGHKS, YYEKEE (reference sequence). Trimming took off 0 bases at V and 0 bases at J, with 13 bases between the two ends. The CDR3 has 17 residues.

The chain joins TRBV6-5 to TRBJ1-3; 8 bases agree with TRBD1. The CDR3 has 15 amino acids. Germline lookup yields CDR1 MNHEY and CDR2 SVGAGI. Trimming at V came to 5 bases and at J to 4 bases, leaving 7 bases not matched to a gene. CDR3 bases: TGTGCCAGCAGTCGAACCGGGACAGGCGGAAACACCATATATTTT. Translation gives CASSRTGTGGNTIYF.

This clone was seen only a few times. This rearrangement joins TRBV4-2 to TRBJ2-3; TRBD2 aligns across 7 bases. With V trimmed by 1 base and J by 0 bases, 4 bases remained unmatched. This CDR3 has 16 residues. CDR1 LGHNA and CDR2 YNFKEQ come from the germline V gene. DNA for the CDR3: TGTGCCAGCAGCCAAGTAGCGGGTCCTAGCACAGATACGCAGTATTTT. As protein: CASSQVAGPSTDTQYF.

This chain's CDR3 is CASSIVLAYEQYF. The CDR3 DNA is TGTGCCAGTAGTATAGTTCTAGCCTACGAGCAGTACTTC. The V call is TRBV19, the J call TRBJ2-7; D call uncertain. Trimming shortened V by 1 base and J by 2 bases, and 6 bases separated the two germline ends. The CDR3 is made up of 13 amino acids. From germline, CDR1 is LNHDA and CDR2 SQIVND (reference sequence).

The genes are TRBV5-1 and TRBJ1-1, with D perhaps TRBD1 (6 bases). CDR1 SGHRS and CDR2 YFSETQ come from the germline V gene. CDR3 size: 14 residues. Trimming removed 3 bases from V and 1 base from J, with 10 bases in between. CDR3 amino acids: CASSWGAGNTEAFF. In DNA, the CDR3 is TGCGCCAGCAGCTGGGGGGCCGGGAACACTGAAGCTTTCTTT.

The chain joins TRBV30 to TRBJ1-1; D gene ambiguous. V lost 3 bases to trimming and J lost 5 bases, with 10 bases between them. CDR3 size: 12 residues. The germline CDR1 and CDR2 sequences are GTSNPN and SVGIG (reference sequence). CDR3 coding DNA: TGTGCCTGGAGGAGGCAGTGGACTGAAGCTTTCTTT. It yields the protein CAWRRQWTEAFF. The full variable domain, its missing parts supplied by reference TRBV30 and TRBJ1-1, is SQTIHQWPATLVQPVGSPLSLECTVEGTSNPNLYWYRQAAGRGLQLLFYSVGIGQISSEVPQNLSASRPQDRQFILSSKKLLLSDSGFYLCAWRRQWTEAFFGQGTRLTVV.

The rearrangement joins TRBV5-1 to TRBJ1-2; TRBD1 might be the D (6 bases). Per the germline V gene, CDR1 is SGHRS and CDR2 is YFSETQ. Trimming left V 0 bases short and J 5 bases short, with 14 bases between. This CDR3 spans 15 amino acids. The CDR3 reads CASSLAGEGGYGYTF. The CDR3 nucleotides are TGCGCCAGCAGCTTGGCTGGGGAGGGGGGTTATGGCTACACCTTC.

V gene TRBV7-9 combines with J gene TRBJ2-7; 14 bases line up with TRBD2. The CDR3 extends over 16 amino acids. Germline CDR1 reads SEHNR; CDR2 reads FQNEAQ (reference sequence). The V segment lost 5 bases and the J segment 4 bases; nucleotides outside the gene matches: 7. The CDR3 bases are TGTGCCAGCAGCCAGGGGACTAGCGGGAGCCCATACGAGCAGTACTTC. It encodes CASSQGTSGSPYEQYF.

The gene calls are TRBV10-3 and TRBJ1-5; tentatively, D is TRBD1 (5 bases). In germline, CDR1 is ENHRY, CDR2 SYGVKD. Trimming shortened V by 3 bases and J by 0 bases, and 9 bases separated the two germline ends. This CDR3 has 15 amino acids. The CDR3 region has the DNA TGTGCCATCAGTGACAGGGACTATAGCAATCAGCCCCAGCATTTT. Its translation is CAISDRDYSNQPQHF.

The chain is built from TRBV6-6 and TRBJ1-5, with 7 bases fitting TRBD1. The junction had 4 bases not matched to a gene; V was cut back by 5 bases and J by 0 bases. This CDR3 has 15 amino acids. Germline V gene sequence: CDR1 MNHNY, CDR2 SVGAGI (reference sequence). The CDR3, as DNA: TGTGCCAGCAGTCCGGGACAGATTAGCAATCAGCCCCAGCATTTT. Amino acid sequence: CASSPGQISNQPQHF.

This rearrangement joins TRBV27 to TRBJ2-2; 7 bases line up with TRBD2. The ends lost 8 bases at V and 0 bases at J; junction bases unmatched: 3. Germline V gives CDR1 MNHEY, CDR2 SMNVEV (reference sequence). This CDR3 region has 14 residues. The CDR3 reads CASRSGTNTGELFF. CDR3 nucleotide sequence: TGTGCCAGCCGCAGCGGGACGAACACCGGGGAGCTGTTTTTT.

This rearrangement joins TRBV1 to TRBJ2-7; the DNA was not compared with TRBD1, the D call given in the table. TRBV1 is a listed pseudogene. CDR3 length: 14 amino acids. The CDR3 reads CTSRRQGARYEQYF. As DNA, the CDR3 is TGCACCAGCAGACGACAGGGGGCGAGGTACGAGCAGTACTTC.

This clone was observed a single time. The chain employs TRBV6-4 and TRBJ2-7, with TRBD1 matching 9 bases. Germline V gene sequence: CDR1 MRHNA, CDR2 SNTAGT. V was pared by 3 bases and J by 5 bases, with 11 bases of the junction left unmatched. The CDR3 totals 16 residues. The CDR3 loop reads CASSEFAGTGIHEQYF. The DNA of the CDR3 is TGTGCCAGCAGTGAGTTTGCCGGGACAGGGATCCACGAGCAGTACTTC.

J is TRBJ1-2 and V is TRBV5-1; 9 bases line up with TRBD1. Germline lookup yields CDR1 SGHRS and CDR2 YFSETQ. The junction had 4 bases not matched to a gene; V was cut back by 0 bases and J by 4 bases. CDR3 length equals 15 residues. CDR3 protein: CASSLGTGEFYGYTF. The DNA of the CDR3 is TGCGCCAGCAGCTTGGGGACAGGGGAGTTCTATGGCTACACCTTC.

This chain links TRBV6-5 with TRBJ2-7; D ambiguous. This CDR3 is 11 amino acids long. CDR1 and CDR2 from the germline V gene are MNHEY and SVGAGI. V was cut by 5 bases and J by 2 bases, with 4 bases left in between. DNA for the CDR3: TGTGCCAGCAGTATAACCTACGAGCAGTACTTC. Its translation is CASSITYEQYF.